Following are 10 T cell receptor beta chains from one sample sequenced in a study of CD8+CD57+ T cells in acquired aplastic anemia. Sequenced patients had shown CD8+CD57+ cell expansion by flow cytometry. It was genomic DNA that served as the template for profiling TCR beta VDJ and CDR3. TCRdb itself ran the reads through MiXCR, one entry per CDR3 protein. The sample contains around 170,000 distinct CDR3 sequences, around half of which appear only once. Sequenced material: sorted CD4+, CD8+, or CD8+CD57+ T cells (not recorded which) from PBMCs. These receptors all stem from a human donor with aplastic anemia.

With respect to this clonotype: The junction does not match germline at one end; this may be a read error. The V gene is TRBV7-2, the J gene TRBJ2-2, with D possibly being TRBD2 (5 bases). The CDR3 length is 12 residues. Germline assignment: CDR1 SGHTA and CDR2 FQGNSA. This chain's CDR3 is CASSLDAGELFF. In DNA, the CDR3 is TGTGCCAGCAGCTTAGATGCCGGGGAGCTGTTCTTT.

The CDR3, as DNA: TGTGCCAGTAGTACCGCCGGGAGCGTGAATTCACCCCTCCACTTT. Protein: CASSTAGSVNSPLHF. The rearrangement uses TRBV19 and TRBJ1-6; D not resolved. The CDR3 has 15 amino acids. V was trimmed by 4 bases and J by 7 bases, leaving 14 bases between them. CDR1 and CDR2 (germline): LNHDA, SQIVND (reference sequence).

This clonotype was counted at least ten times. The gene calls are TRBV9 and TRBJ1-3; perhaps TRBD1 as D (5 bases). Germline V gene data show CDR1 as SGDLS and CDR2 as YYNGEE. There are 12 residues in the CDR3. Trimming stripped 7 bases from V and 1 base from J, with 6 bases between. CDR3 region: CASQGSGNTIYF. CDR3 in DNA: TGTGCCAGCCAGGGTTCTGGAAACACCATATATTTT.

This clonotype is a singleton in its sample. The chain recombines TRBV5-1 with TRBJ1-4; possibly TRBD1 for D (6 bases). CDR1 and CDR2 (germline): SGHRS, YFSETQ. CDR3 length: 13 residues. V lost 7 bases, J lost 3 bases, and 10 bases lay in between. The CDR3 DNA sequence: TGCGCCAGCCGGACAGAACCTAATGAAAAACTGTTTTTT. Translated, it gives CASRTEPNEKLFF.

As for this clonotype: A much bigger clone sits one base away, suggesting this may be a read error. The chain combines TRBV7-3 with TRBJ1-6; tentative D call: TRBD1 (6 bases). This CDR3 is 13 amino acids long. Germline CDR1 and CDR2: SGHTA and FQGTGA. V was cut by 8 bases and J by 12 bases, with 17 bases left in between. For the CDR3, the DNA is TGTGCCAGCTCACCCCAGGGGCGCTTACCCCTCCACTTT. It is translated as CASSPQGRLPLHF.

DNA of the CDR3: TGTGCCTCCCAACGGCAGCCTGTTAGCAATCAGCCCCAGCATTTT. The encoded protein is CASQRQPVSNQPQHF. V usage is TRBV19 and J usage is TRBJ1-5; unclear D gene. Trimming shortened V by 11 bases and J by 0 bases, and 17 bases separated the two germline ends. The CDR3 is 15 amino acids. CDR1 is LNHDA and CDR2 is SQIVND in the germline V gene (reference sequence).

The rearrangement joins TRBV15 to TRBJ2-7; D is undetermined. The CDR3 consists of 12 residues. Per germline, CDR1 LNHNV and CDR2 YYDKDF (reference sequence). Trimming cost V 3 bases and J 5 bases, with 8 bases left between them. CDR3 residues: CATSREGHEQYF. The CDR3 DNA reads TGTGCCACCAGCAGGGAAGGCCACGAGCAGTACTTC.

CDR3: CATSDLNKLAGGHWDDEQFF. CDR3 coding DNA: TGTGCCACCAGTGATTTGAACAAACTAGCGGGAGGGCATTGGGACGATGAGCAGTTCTTC. The chain combines TRBV24-1 with TRBJ2-1, with TRBD2 identical over 13 bases. CDR3 length equals 20 residues. CDR1 KGHDR and CDR2 SFDVKD come from the germline V gene. V dropped 0 bases and J dropped 8; count of bases not matched to a gene: 15.

This clonotype came up many times. The chain couples TRBV6-2 or TRBV6-3 to TRBJ1-2; D is possibly TRBD1 (5 bases). Germline loops: CDR1 MNHEY, CDR2 SVGEGT. The CDR3 loop spans 13 amino acids. Trimming removed 6 bases from V and 5 bases from J, with 13 bases in between. The CDR3 reads CASSRQPEYGYTF. The CDR3, as DNA: TGTGCCAGCAGCAGACAGCCAGAGTATGGCTACACCTTC.

In this sample, this clonotype turned up many times. The chain carries TRBV7-2 and TRBJ2-3, with a possible D match to TRBD2 (6 bases). Deletions cut 5 bases from V and 6 bases from J, with 18 bases between. Germline V gene sequence: CDR1 SGHTA, CDR2 FQGNSA. There are 15 residues in the CDR3. The CDR3 nucleotides read TGTGCCAGCAGCGCCCGGGACTTCTCCACGGATACGCAGTATTTT. Protein: CASSARDFSTDTQYF.